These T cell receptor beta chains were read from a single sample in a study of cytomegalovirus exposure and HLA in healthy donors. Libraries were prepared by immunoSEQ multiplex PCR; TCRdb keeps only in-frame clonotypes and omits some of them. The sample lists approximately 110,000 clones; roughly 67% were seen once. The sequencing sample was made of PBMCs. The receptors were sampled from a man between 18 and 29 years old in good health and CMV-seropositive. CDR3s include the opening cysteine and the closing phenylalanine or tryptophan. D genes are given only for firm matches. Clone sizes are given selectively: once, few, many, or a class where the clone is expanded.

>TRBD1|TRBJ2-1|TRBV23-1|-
TGCGCCAGTGGACAGGGACGTTCCTACAATGAGCAGTTCTTC
CASGQGRSYNEQFF
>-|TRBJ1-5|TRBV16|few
TGTGCCAGCAGCCACGGGGGAGTGGGGACCGGGCCCCAGCATTTT
CASSHGGVGTGPQHF
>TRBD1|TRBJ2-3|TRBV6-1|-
TGTGCCAGCAGTGACAGGGGGCGCCATGGCACAGATACGCAGTATTTT
CASSDRGRHGTDTQYF
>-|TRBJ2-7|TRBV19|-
TGTGCCAGTAGTGCAGGGGAACGGGGCTACGAGCAGTACTTC
CASSAGERGYEQYF
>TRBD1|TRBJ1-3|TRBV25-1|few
TGTGCCAGCAGTGAACCCAGGGGGTACTCTGGAAACACCATATATTTT
CASSEPRGYSGNTIYF
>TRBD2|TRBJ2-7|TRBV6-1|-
TGTGCCAGCAGTGTAACTAGCGGCTCCTACGAGCAGTACTTC
CASSVTSGSYEQYF
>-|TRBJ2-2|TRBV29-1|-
TGCAGCGTTGGGCGAGGGGGCACCGGGGAGCTGTTTTTT
CSVGRGGTGELFF
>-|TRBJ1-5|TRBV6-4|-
TGTGCCAGCACTCCAGGGGAAAGCAATCAGCCCCAGCATTTT
CASTPGESNQPQHF
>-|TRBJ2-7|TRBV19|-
TGTGCCAGTAGTATTCGGGGTGGAATCTACGAGCAGTACTTC
CASSIRGGIYEQYF
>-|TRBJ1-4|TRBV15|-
TGTGCCACCAGCCGACTGGTCAATGAAAAACTGTTTTTT
CATSRLVNEKLFF
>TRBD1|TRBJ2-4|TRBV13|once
TGTGCCAGCAGCCTACAGGGGTCCTTAAAAAACATTCAGTACTTC
CASSLQGSLKNIQYF
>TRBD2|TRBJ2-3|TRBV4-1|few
TGCGCCAGCAGCCGGGAGCGGGGGGCGTTCGGCACAGATACGCAGTATTTT
CASSRERGAFGTDTQYF
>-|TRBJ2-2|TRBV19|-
TGTGCCAGTAAGGAGGGGCAGGCCACCGGGGAGCTGTTTTTT
CASKEGQATGELFF
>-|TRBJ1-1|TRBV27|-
TGTGCCAGCAGTTTATCGGCAGACTTTCTCGCTGAAGCTTTCTTT
CASSLSADFLAEAFF
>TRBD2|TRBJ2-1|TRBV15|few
TGTGCCACCAGCAGAGGCGGGGGGACCTACAATGAGCAGTTCTTC
CATSRGGGTYNEQFF
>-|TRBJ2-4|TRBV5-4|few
TGTGCCAGCAGCGCGACAGGTCTCCAAAACATTCAGTACTTC
CASSATGLQNIQYF
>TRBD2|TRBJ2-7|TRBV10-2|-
TGCGCCAGCAGAGGGACTAGCCTTTCCTACGAGCAGTACTTC
CASRGTSLSYEQYF
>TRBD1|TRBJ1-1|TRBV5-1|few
TGCGCCAGCGGACAGGGCAACACTGAAGCTTTCTTT
CASGQGNTEAFF
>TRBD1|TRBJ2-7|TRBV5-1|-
TGCGCCAGCAGCTTGGCCCTGGGACAGGGGGCGAGGGAGCAGTACTTC
CASSLALGQGAREQYF
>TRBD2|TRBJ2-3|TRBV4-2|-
TGTGCCAGCAGCCAAGAAGGTACGGGGGGACCAGATACGCAGTATTTT
CASSQEGTGGPDTQYF
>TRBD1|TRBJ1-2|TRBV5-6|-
TGTGCCAGCAGCTTATTTGCTAAGCAGGGGGGTTCCAATGGCTACACCTTC
CASSLFAKQGGSNGYTF
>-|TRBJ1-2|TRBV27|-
TGTGCCAGCAGTTTAAGTCCCGCAGGGTACTATGGCTACACCTTC
CASSLSPAGYYGYTF
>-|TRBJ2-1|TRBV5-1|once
TGCGCCAGCAGCTTGGGCAGCTCCTACAATGAGCAGTTCTTC
CASSLGSSYNEQFF
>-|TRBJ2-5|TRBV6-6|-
TGTGCCAGCAGTTACCCTCAAGAGACCCAGTACTTC
CASSYPQETQYF
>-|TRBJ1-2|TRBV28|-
TGTGCCAGCAGTTTACGGCAGGGAGGTGGCTACACCTTC
CASSLRQGGGYTF
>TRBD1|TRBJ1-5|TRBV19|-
TGTGCCAGTATGACAGGGGGTAGCAATCAGCCCCAGCATTTT
CASMTGGSNQPQHF
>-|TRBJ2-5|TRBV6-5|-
TGTGCCAGCAGTTATGGTCCCCGGGAAGAGACCCAGTACTTC
CASSYGPREETQYF
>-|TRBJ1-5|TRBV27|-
TGTGCCAGCAGTTCCAGGGGTAGTCAGCCCCAGCATTTT
CASSSRGSQPQHF
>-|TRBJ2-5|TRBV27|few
TGTGCCAGCAGTTTATACGACAGCGCCCAAGAGACCCAGTACTTC
CASSLYDSAQETQYF
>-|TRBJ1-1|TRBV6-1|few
TGTGCCAGCAGTGGGGGGGCTGAAGCTTTCTTT
CASSGGAEAFF
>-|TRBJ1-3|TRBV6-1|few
TGTGCCAGTAAGAGCTCTGGAAACACCATATATTTT
CASKSSGNTIYF
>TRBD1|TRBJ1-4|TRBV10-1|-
TGCGCCAGCAGACTGCACGGGGGGGACAGGGGGCCCGCTAATGAAAAACTGTTTTTT
CASRLHGGDRGPANEKLFF
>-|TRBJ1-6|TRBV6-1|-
TGTGCCAGCAGTGAATACCCCCTCGGACAAAGCTCCTATAATTCACCCCTCCACTTT
CASSEYPLGQSSYNSPLHF
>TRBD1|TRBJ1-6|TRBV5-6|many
TGTGCCAGCAGCTTCTGGACAGGTACTTCACCCCTCCACTTT
CASSFWTGTSPLHF
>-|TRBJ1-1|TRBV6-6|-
TGTGCCAGCAGTTATGGACTGAGGAACACTGAAGCTTTCTTT
CASSYGLRNTEAFF
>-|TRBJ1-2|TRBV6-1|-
TGTGCCAGCAGCCTGAACAGGGGCTACACCTTC
CASSLNRGYTF
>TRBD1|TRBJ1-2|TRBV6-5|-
TGTGCCAGCAGTTACACACCGGGACAGGGAACCTATGGCTACACCTTC
CASSYTPGQGTYGYTF
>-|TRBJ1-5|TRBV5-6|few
TGTGCCAGCAGCCGTCATACAGGGCAAGAGCAGCCCCAGCATTTT
CASSRHTGQEQPQHF
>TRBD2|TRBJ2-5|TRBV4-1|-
TGCGCCAGCAGCCAAGATCCCGGGACTAGCGGGCCCCCGTACTTC
CASSQDPGTSGPPYF
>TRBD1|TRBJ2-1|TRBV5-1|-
TGCGCCAGCAGCTGGACAGGTCCCAATGAGCAGTTCTTC
CASSWTGPNEQFF
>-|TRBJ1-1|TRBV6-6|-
TGTGCCAGCAGTTACCCGGGGGGTCAACCTCATCATAGCTTCTTT
CASSYPGGQPHHSFF
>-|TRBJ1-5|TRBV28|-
TGTGCCAGCAGTTTATCGGGGGATCAGCCCCAGCATTTT
CASSLSGDQPQHF
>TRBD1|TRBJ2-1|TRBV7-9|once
TGTGCCAGCAGCACGCCGACAGGGTGGGAGCAGTTCTTC
CASSTPTGWEQFF
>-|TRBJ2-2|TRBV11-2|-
TGTGCCAGCAGCTTGTCCTTCGGGGAGCTGTTTTTT
CASSLSFGELFF
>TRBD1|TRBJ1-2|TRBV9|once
TGTGCCAGCAGCGTGTCGGGACAGGCTAATCCGTATGGCTACACCTTC
CASSVSGQANPYGYTF
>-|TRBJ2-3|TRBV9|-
TGTGCCAGCAGCGTAGTCCCGGTGCGGCGGAGCACAGATACGCAGTATTTT
CASSVVPVRRSTDTQYF
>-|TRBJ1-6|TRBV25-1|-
TGTGCCAGCAGTATCGGGGTGACCCTCCACTTT
CASSIGVTLHF
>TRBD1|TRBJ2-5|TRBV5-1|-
TGCGCCAGCAGCTTCCGCTCTGGACAGGGACCAGAGACCCAGTACTTC
CASSFRSGQGPETQYF
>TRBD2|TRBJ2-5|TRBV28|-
TGTGCCAGCAGTGTTAGCGGGGGCCAAGAGACCCAGTACTTC
CASSVSGGQETQYF
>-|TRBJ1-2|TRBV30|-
TGTGCCTGGAGTCCAGGGATAAACTATGGCTACACCTTC
CAWSPGINYGYTF
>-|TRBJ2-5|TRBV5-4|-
TGTGCCAGCAGCCCCCGCGGGCGGTACCAAGAGACCCAGTACTTC
CASSPRGRYQETQYF
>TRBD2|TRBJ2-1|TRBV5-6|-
TGTGCCAGCAACCCAGGGAGCGGGGGGCCTTTCACCTACAATGAGCAGTTCTTC
CASNPGSGGPFTYNEQFF
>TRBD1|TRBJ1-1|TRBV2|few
TGTGCCAGCAGACAAGGACAGGTGAACACTGAAGCTTTCTTT
CASRQGQVNTEAFF
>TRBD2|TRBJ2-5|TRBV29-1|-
TGCAGCGTTAATCCGGGCGGGGGGGCGACGGAGACCCAGTACTTC
CSVNPGGGATETQYF
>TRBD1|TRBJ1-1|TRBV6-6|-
TGTGCCAGCAGACAGGGGTCTGAAGCTTTCTTT
CASRQGSEAFF
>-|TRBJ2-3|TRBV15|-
TGTGCCACCAGCGACGGAGACAGGATCACAGATACGCAGTATTTT
CATSDGDRITDTQYF
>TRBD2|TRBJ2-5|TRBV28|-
TGTGCCAGCAGCCTGGGGGGGGGTATTGGGACCCAGTACTTC
CASSLGGGIGTQYF
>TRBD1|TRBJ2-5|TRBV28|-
TGTGCCAGCAGTTTTAGACAGGGGAGGGAGACCCAGTACTTC
CASSFRQGRETQYF
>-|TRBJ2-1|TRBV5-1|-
TGCGCCAGCAGCACGGGGGATTACAATGAGCAGTTCTTC
CASSTGDYNEQFF
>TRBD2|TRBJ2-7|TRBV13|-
TGTGCCAGCAGCCCTAGCGGGGGAGGCTACGAGCAGTACTTC
CASSPSGGGYEQYF